A selection of T cell receptor beta chains follows, all from one sample in a study of preoperative IRX-2 immunotherapy in early breast cancer. Only in-frame clones appear in the TCRdb table, and some are missing; sequencing was by immunoSEQ multiplex PCR. Among 75,000 to 100,000 clones, roughly 90% were seen once, and the ten largest hold about 2%. The source was tumor tissue, collected after IRX-2 immunotherapy. These receptors originate from a human donor with breast cancer. The CDR3 runs from the conserved cysteine through the conserved F or W. D genes are given only for firm matches. A clone size is listed for some rows: how often the clone was seen (once, few, many), or a class if it is expanded.

len	abundance	v_gene	j_gene	d_gene	CDR3nt	CDR3aa
17	NA	TRBV14	TRBJ2-1	NA	TGTGCCAGCAGCCTGACGATCAGCTTAGCGTCTTCCAATGAGCAGTTCTTC	CASSLTISLASSNEQFF
18	NA	TRBV19	TRBJ2-7	TRBD2	TGTGCCAGTAGCGCGGGCGGACTAGCGGGCATTAGCTCCTACGAGCAGTACTTC	CASSAGGLAGISSYEQYF
15	NA	TRBV6-8	TRBJ2-2	TRBD1	TGTGCCGTAACAAAGGGACAGACTTTCACCGGGGAGCTGTTTTTT	CAVTKGQTFTGELFF
15	NA	TRBV7-1	TRBJ2-1	NA	TGTGCCAGCAGCCCCGGGACACCGGAAGGCAATGAGCAGTTCTTC	CASSPGTPEGNEQFF
16	NA	TRBV18	TRBJ2-7	NA	TGTGCCAGCTCACCTTCGGGGAAAGAGGGGTCCTACGAGCAGTACTTC	CASSPSGKEGSYEQYF
15	few	TRBV6-8	TRBJ2-2	TRBD1	TGTGCCATCAGTGGGACAGGGAAAAACACCGGGGAGCTGTTTTTT	CAISGTGKNTGELFF
18	NA	TRBV18	TRBJ1-2	TRBD1	TGTGCCAGCTCACCCTTAACCTTGGACAGGGCGGTTGGGTATGGCTACACCTTC	CASSPLTLDRAVGYGYTF
15	NA	TRBV19	TRBJ2-3	TRBD1	TGTGCCAGTAGCCGACAGGGTCCGGGGACAGATACGCAGTATTTT	CASSRQGPGTDTQYF
15	NA	TRBV6-8	TRBJ1-6	NA	TGTGCCATCAGTAGTGGGTACCGTCTTGATTCACCCCTCCACTTT	CAISSGYRLDSPLHF
12	NA	TRBV28	TRBJ1-2	NA	TGTGCCAGCAGTGCAACAGGGAAAGGCTACACCTTC	CASSATGKGYTF
15	NA	TRBV19	TRBJ2-7	NA	TGTGCCAGTAGTACCCGAGGGGACAACGCCTACGAGCAGTACTTC	CASSTRGDNAYEQYF
14	once	TRBV28	TRBJ1-5	NA	TGTGCCAGCACCGCCGAGCACGTGGATCAGCCCCAGCATTTT	CASTAEHVDQPQHF
14	NA	TRBV6-8	TRBJ2-7	TRBD2	TGTGCCAGCAGACTAGCGGGGGGGCTCTACGAGCAGTACTTC	CASRLAGGLYEQYF
15	NA	TRBV6-8	TRBJ2-1	TRBD2	TGTGCCAGCAGCCGTACTAGCGGGGGGGACAATGAGCAGTTCTTC	CASSRTSGGDNEQFF
15	NA	TRBV15	TRBJ1-2	TRBD1	TGTGCCACCAGCAGCCAAAGGGGGACAGGCTATGGCTACACCTTC	CATSSQRGTGYGYTF
14	NA	TRBV6-8	TRBJ2-7	TRBD1	TGTGCCAGCAGTACGACAGGGGATGGAGACGAGCAGTACTTC	CASSTTGDGDEQYF
17	once	TRBV28	TRBJ2-7	NA	TGTGCCACCCGATGGCCGGATGAGCCACGGGCGAACTACGAGCAGTACTTC	CATRWPDEPRANYEQYF
14	NA	TRBV7-8	TRBJ2-2	NA	TGTGCCAGCAGCTTAACGGTGGGAATCGGGGAGCTGTTTTTT	CASSLTVGIGELFF
11	NA	TRBV6-4	TRBJ1-1	NA	TGTGCCAGCAGTCTGTACACTGAAGCTTTCTTT	CASSLYTEAFF
15	NA	TRBV6-8	TRBJ1-6	TRBD1	TGTGCCAGCACCGAACAGGGGGGTTTCAATTCACCCCTCCACTTT	CASTEQGGFNSPLHF
14	NA	TRBV5-1	TRBJ1-1	TRBD1	TGCGCCAGCAGCCAGACAGGGGCGAGGACCGAAGCTTTCTTT	CASSQTGARTEAFF
15	NA	TRBV6-8	TRBJ1-5	NA	TGTGCCAGCACCCGAGGATCGGGGGGCAATCAGCCCCAGCATTTT	CASTRGSGGNQPQHF
15	once	TRBV19	TRBJ2-5	NA	TGTGCCAGTAGTATGGACCAGGGGAACCAAGAGACCCAGTACTTC	CASSMDQGNQETQYF
15	NA	TRBV28	TRBJ1-2	NA	TGTGCCAGCAGTTCCCAGGTCGCAGGGGCCTATGGCTACACCTTC	CASSSQVAGAYGYTF
13	NA	TRBV7-1	TRBJ2-5	TRBD2	TGTGCCAGCAGCCCGGGACTAGCAGAGACCCAGTACTTC	CASSPGLAETQYF
14	NA	TRBV5-1	TRBJ1-5	NA	TGCGCCAGCAGCCCTGGAACCGGGAATCAGCCCCAGCATTTT	CASSPGTGNQPQHF
15	NA	TRBV19	TRBJ2-3	TRBD2	TGTGCCAGTAGTATTTCCGGGAGGGCCGCAGATACGCAGTATTTT	CASSISGRAADTQYF
13	NA	TRBV29-1	TRBJ1-3	NA	TGCAGCGTTGAAGGGGGCTCTGGAAACACCATATATTTT	CSVEGGSGNTIYF
15	once	TRBV6-4	TRBJ1-4	NA	TGTGCCAGCAGTTATCTGGGTACAACTAATGAAAAACTGTTTTTT	CASSYLGTTNEKLFF
15	NA	TRBV19	TRBJ1-5	NA	TGTGCCAGTAGTTTGGGGGATTATAGCAATCAGCCCCAGCATTTT	CASSLGDYSNQPQHF
17	NA	TRBV28	TRBJ2-6	NA	TGTGCCAGCAGCCCGGACGGAAAACTCTCTGGGGCCAACGTCCTGACTTTC	CASSPDGKLSGANVLTF
13	NA	TRBV28	TRBJ1-5	TRBD1	TGTGCCAGCAGCATACAGGGGAATCAGCCCCAGCATTTT	CASSIQGNQPQHF
13	NA	TRBV29-1	TRBJ2-7	TRBD1	TGCAGCGTCTTACAGGGGGCGAACAACGAGCAGTACTTC	CSVLQGANNEQYF
12	few	TRBV29-1	TRBJ1-1	NA	TGCAGCGCCAACAGCGGGGAGACTGAAGCTTTCTTT	CSANSGETEAFF
17	NA	TRBV2	TRBJ2-1	TRBD2	TGTGCCAGCAGTCCCAGACTAGCGGGAGGAACCTACAATGAGCAGTTCTTC	CASSPRLAGGTYNEQFF
15	NA	TRBV28	TRBJ1-3	NA	TGTGCCAGCAGCATCTCCCCCACGTTGGGAAACACCATATATTTT	CASSISPTLGNTIYF
12	NA	TRBV29-1	TRBJ2-5	NA	TGCAGCGTTGAAGATTGGCTACGGACCCAGTACTTC	CSVEDWLRTQYF